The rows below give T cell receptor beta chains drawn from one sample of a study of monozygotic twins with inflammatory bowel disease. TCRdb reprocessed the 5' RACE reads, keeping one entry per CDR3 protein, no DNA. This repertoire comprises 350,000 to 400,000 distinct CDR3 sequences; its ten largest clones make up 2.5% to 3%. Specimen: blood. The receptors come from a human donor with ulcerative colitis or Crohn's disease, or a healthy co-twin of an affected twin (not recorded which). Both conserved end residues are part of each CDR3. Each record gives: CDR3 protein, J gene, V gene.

CASSPGVLPQHF,TRBJ1-5,TRBV18
CASGLTQGNTGELFF,TRBJ2-2,TRBV5-1
CASSPDSPGYTF,TRBJ1-2,TRBV7-2
CSAMPTGRMNTEAFF,TRBJ1-1,TRBV20-1
CASSLGDGQRSYEQYF,TRBJ2-7,TRBV5-1
CASSYGEGWKAEAFF,TRBJ1-1,TRBV6-5
CASSYPAGTGLDTQYF,TRBJ2-3,TRBV6-2/TRBV6-3
CTISVGTRIQETQYF,TRBJ2-5,TRBV10-3
CSVIAGGYNEQFF,TRBJ2-1,TRBV20-1
CASSLDGGPQPQHF,TRBJ1-5,TRBV7-2
CASSRKDQGAYEQYF,TRBJ2-7,TRBV4-1
CASTHPLNQETQYF,TRBJ2-5,TRBV7-9
CASSQEPARGGGYTDTQYF,TRBJ2-3,TRBV4-3
CASSWGRGGSPLHF,TRBJ1-6,TRBV12-3/TRBV12-4
CASSFVSEKLFF,TRBJ1-4,TRBV12-3/TRBV12-4
CASTLPPHSSYNEQFF,TRBJ2-1,TRBV5-6
CSARAGSYDEAFF,TRBJ1-1,TRBV20-1
CASSLWGVLQETQYF,TRBJ2-5,TRBV6-5
CASSLGMRETQYF,TRBJ2-5,TRBV5-1
CASSLVSGGNSPLHF,TRBJ1-6,TRBV5-1
CASSLPTSDSGELFF,TRBJ2-2,TRBV7-8
CASSLSGGIKETQYF,TRBJ2-5,TRBV11-2
CASSLAAGLDSPLHF,TRBJ1-6,TRBV7-2
CSALGGLAADTQYF,TRBJ2-3,TRBV29-1
CASSLSEADGGTEAFF,TRBJ1-1,TRBV27
CASLRRGYEQYF,TRBJ2-7,TRBV28
CSARGYIRGTYNEQFF,TRBJ2-1,TRBV20-1
CASSIPASGTGYGYTF,TRBJ1-2,TRBV19
CASRPGTDNEQYF,TRBJ2-7,TRBV5-1
CASKKQGNTDTQYF,TRBJ2-3,TRBV6-1
CSVEDEASWYQETQYF,TRBJ2-5,TRBV29-1
CASSLASGIANYGYTF,TRBJ1-2,TRBV5-8
CASGLRAASGANVLTF,TRBJ2-6,TRBV12-5
CASSITGDPYSNQPQHF,TRBJ1-5,TRBV19
CASSSGTGDSYEQYF,TRBJ2-7,TRBV5-1